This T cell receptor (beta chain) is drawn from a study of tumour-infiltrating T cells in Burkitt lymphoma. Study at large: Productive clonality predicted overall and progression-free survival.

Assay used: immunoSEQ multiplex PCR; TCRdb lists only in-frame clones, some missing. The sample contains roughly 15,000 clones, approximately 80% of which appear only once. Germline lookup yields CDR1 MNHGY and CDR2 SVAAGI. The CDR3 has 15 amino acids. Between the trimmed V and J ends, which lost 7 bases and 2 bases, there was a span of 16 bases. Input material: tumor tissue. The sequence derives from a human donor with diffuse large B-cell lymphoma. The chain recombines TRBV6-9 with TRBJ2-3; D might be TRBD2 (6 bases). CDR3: CASTLEGRNTDTQYF. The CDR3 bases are TGTGCCAGCACCCTGGAGGGGCGTAACACAGATACGCAGTATTTT.